These T cell receptor beta chains were read from a single sample in a study of cytomegalovirus exposure and HLA in healthy donors. Sequencing was performed with immunoSEQ multiplex PCR; in TCRdb, only in-frame clones are kept and a portion is missing. The sample lists approximately 82,000 clones; about 92% were seen once. The sequenced sample consisted of PBMCs. The source is a man aged 18 to 35 in good health and CMV-seronegative. CDR3s include the opening cysteine and the closing phenylalanine or tryptophan. The D gene is left open where the match is weak. The size of a clone is reported for some rows only, either as once, few or many, or as a class for expanded clones.

>TRBD2|TRBV30|NA|TRBJ2-1
CAWRRAGGHNEQFF
TGTGCCTGGAGGAGAGCGGGGGGTCACAATGAGCAGTTCTTC
>NA|TRBV2|once|TRBJ1-5
CASSERGSESNQPQHF
TGTGCCAGCAGTGAAAGGGGGTCTGAGAGCAATCAGCCCCAGCATTTT
>NA|TRBV30|NA|TRBJ2-5
CAWSVRETQYF
TGTGCCTGGAGTGTACGGGAGACCCAGTACTTC
>TRBD1|TRBV28|NA|TRBJ1-4
CASSLIQGATNEKLFF
TGTGCCAGCAGTCTAATTCAGGGGGCGACTAATGAAAAACTGTTTTTT
>TRBD1|TRBV4-1|once|TRBJ2-7
CASSGTGFNEQYF
TGCGCCAGCAGCGGGACAGGTTTCAACGAGCAGTACTTC
>TRBD2|TRBV19|NA|TRBJ2-5
CASTGTSGGLQETQYF
TGTGCCAGTACCGGGACTAGCGGGGGGTTACAAGAGACCCAGTACTTC
>TRBD1|TRBV27|NA|TRBJ2-7
CASSLGQSYEQYF
TGTGCCAGCAGTTTGGGACAGTCCTACGAGCAGTACTTC
>TRBD1|TRBV7-2|NA|TRBJ1-2
CASSFTTGTGGYTF
TGTGCCAGCAGCTTTACGACAGGGACAGGTGGCTACACCTTC
>NA|TRBV19|NA|TRBJ1-1
CASSIARRVLNTEAFF
TGTGCCAGTAGTATAGCCCGACGGGTTCTGAACACTGAAGCTTTCTTT
>TRBD1|TRBV2|NA|TRBJ1-2
CARLTGDRGYTF
TGTGCCAGATTGACAGGGGATCGTGGCTACACCTTC
>TRBD1|TRBV7-2|NA|TRBJ1-2
CASSLEGDRANYGYTF
TGTGCCAGCAGCTTAGAGGGGGACAGGGCCAACTATGGCTACACCTTC
>TRBD2|TRBV10-3|NA|TRBJ2-3
CAISGGTSGNTDTQYF
TGTGCCATCAGTGGGGGGACTAGCGGAAACACAGATACGCAGTATTTT
>TRBD2|TRBV10-3|NA|TRBJ2-1
CAISESSGRASEQFF
TGTGCCATCAGTGAGTCTAGCGGGAGGGCCAGTGAGCAGTTCTTC
>NA|TRBV5-1|NA|TRBJ2-5
CASSLGSRARETQYF
TGCGCCAGCAGCTTGGGATCCAGGGCTCGGGAGACCCAGTACTTC
>TRBD1|TRBV7-9|NA|TRBJ1-2
CASSPSTGQGNYGYTF
TGTGCCAGCAGCCCAAGTACCGGACAGGGTAACTATGGCTACACCTTC
>TRBD1|TRBV7-9|NA|TRBJ2-7
CASSLVSRDRGQPYEQYF
TGTGCCAGCAGCTTAGTAAGCCGGGACAGGGGGCAGCCCTACGAGCAGTACTTC
>TRBD1|TRBV18|NA|TRBJ2-7
CASSRDRFSYEQYF
TGTGCCAGCTCGCGGGACAGGTTCTCCTACGAGCAGTACTTC